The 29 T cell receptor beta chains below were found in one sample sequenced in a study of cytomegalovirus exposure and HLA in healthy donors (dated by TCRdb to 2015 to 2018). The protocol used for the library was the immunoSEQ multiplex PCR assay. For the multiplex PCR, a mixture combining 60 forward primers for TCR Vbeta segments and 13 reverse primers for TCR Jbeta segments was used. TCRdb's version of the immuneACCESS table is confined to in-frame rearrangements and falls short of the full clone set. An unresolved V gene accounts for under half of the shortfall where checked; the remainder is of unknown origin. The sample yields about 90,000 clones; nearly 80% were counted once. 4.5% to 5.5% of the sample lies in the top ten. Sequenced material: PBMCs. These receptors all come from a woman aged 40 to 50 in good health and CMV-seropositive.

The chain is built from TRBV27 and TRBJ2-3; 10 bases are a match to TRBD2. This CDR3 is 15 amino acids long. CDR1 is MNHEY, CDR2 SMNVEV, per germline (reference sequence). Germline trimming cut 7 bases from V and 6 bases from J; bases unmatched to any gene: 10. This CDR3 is CASKVLLAGADTQYF. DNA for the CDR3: TGTGCCAGCAAGGTTTTGCTAGCGGGAGCCGATACGCAGTATTTT.

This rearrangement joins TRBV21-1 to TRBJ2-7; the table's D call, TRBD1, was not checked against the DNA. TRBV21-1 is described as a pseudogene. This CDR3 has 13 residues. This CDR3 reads CASTNRGGYEQYF. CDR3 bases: TGTGCCAGCACTAACAGGGGCGGTTACGAGCAGTACTTC.

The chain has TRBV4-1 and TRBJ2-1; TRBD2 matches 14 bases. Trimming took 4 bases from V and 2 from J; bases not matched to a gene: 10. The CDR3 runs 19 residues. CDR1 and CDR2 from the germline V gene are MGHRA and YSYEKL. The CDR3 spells CASSPVRLAGGGAYNEQFF. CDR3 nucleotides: TGCGCCAGCAGCCCGGTCCGACTAGCGGGAGGGGGGGCCTACAATGAGCAGTTCTTC.

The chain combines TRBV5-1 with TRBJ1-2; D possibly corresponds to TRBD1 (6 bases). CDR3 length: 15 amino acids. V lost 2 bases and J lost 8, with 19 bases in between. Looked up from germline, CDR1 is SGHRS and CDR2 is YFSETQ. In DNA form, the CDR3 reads TGCGCCAGCAGCTTCTTGGGGGACACCTTAGGGGGCTACACCTTC. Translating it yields CASSFLGDTLGGYTF. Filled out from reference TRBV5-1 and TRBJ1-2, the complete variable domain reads KAGVTQTPRYLIKTRGQQVTLSCSPISGHRSVSWYQQTPGQGLQFLFEYFSETQRNKGNFPGRFSGRQFSNSRSEMNVSTLELGDSALYLCASSFLGDTLGGYTFGSGTRLTVV.

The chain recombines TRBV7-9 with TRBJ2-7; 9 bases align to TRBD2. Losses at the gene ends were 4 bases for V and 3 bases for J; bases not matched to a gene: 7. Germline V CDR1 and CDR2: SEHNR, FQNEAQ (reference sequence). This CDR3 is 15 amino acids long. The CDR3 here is CASSSRLAEIYEQYF. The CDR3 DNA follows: TGTGCCAGCAGCTCCCGACTAGCGGAAATCTACGAGCAGTACTTC.

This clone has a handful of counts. CDR3 coding DNA: TGCGCCAGCAGAATAGGGCAGGGGGTAAACGGTGAGCAGTTCTTC. Translating gives CASRIGQGVNGEQFF. The chain carries TRBV4-3 and TRBJ2-1, with 7 positions matching TRBD1. Germline lookup yields CDR1 LGHNA and CDR2 YSLEER. Trimming at V came to 6 bases and at J to 9 bases, leaving 14 bases not matched to a gene. This CDR3 has 15 residues.

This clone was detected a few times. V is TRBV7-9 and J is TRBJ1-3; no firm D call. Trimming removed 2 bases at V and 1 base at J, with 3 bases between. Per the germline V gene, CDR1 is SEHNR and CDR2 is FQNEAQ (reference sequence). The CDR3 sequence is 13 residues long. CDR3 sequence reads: CASSLTSGNTIYF. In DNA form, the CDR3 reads TGTGCCAGCAGCTTAACATCTGGAAACACCATATATTTT.

The CDR3 sequence: CASSSPETGILGANTGELFF. Here the CDR3 DNA reads TGTGCCAGCAGCTCCCCGGAAACAGGGATTCTGGGGGCGAACACCGGGGAGCTGTTTTTT. The J gene is TRBJ2-2, the V gene TRBV5-4; tentatively, D is TRBD1 (6 bases). Trimming shortened V by 3 bases and J by 0 bases, and 24 bases separated the two germline ends. This CDR3 region has 20 residues. Looked up from germline, CDR1 is SGHNT and CDR2 is YYREEE (reference sequence).

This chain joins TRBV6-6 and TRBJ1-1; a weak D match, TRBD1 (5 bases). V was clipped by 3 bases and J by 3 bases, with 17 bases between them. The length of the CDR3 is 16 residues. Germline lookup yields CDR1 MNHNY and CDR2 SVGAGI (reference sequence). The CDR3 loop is CASSYFRPGSDTEAFF. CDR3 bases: TGTGCCAGCAGTTATTTTCGTCCAGGGTCGGACACTGAAGCTTTCTTT.

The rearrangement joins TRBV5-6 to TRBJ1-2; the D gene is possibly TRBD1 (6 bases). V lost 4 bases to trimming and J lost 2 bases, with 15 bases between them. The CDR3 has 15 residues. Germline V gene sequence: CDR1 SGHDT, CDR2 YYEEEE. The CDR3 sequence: CASSREQTGNYGYTF. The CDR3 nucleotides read TGTGCCAGCAGCCGAGAACAGACAGGAAACTATGGCTACACCTTC. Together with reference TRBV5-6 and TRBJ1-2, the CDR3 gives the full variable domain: DAGVTQSPTHLIKTRGQQVTLRCSPKSGHDTVSWYQQALGQGPQFIFQYYEEEERQRGNFPDRFSGHQFPNYSSELNVNALLLGDSALYLCASSREQTGNYGYTFGSGTRLTVV.

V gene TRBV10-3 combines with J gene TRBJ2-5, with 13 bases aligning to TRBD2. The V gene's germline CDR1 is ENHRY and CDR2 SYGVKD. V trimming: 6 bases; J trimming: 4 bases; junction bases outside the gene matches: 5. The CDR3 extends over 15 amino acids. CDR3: CAIRGGLAGPETQYF. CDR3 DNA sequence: TGTGCCATCAGGGGGGGACTAGCGGGGCCAGAGACCCAGTACTTC.

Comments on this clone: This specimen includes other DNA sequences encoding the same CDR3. The DNA for the CDR3 is TGTGCCAGCAGCGTCCAGGGTCATAATTCACCCCTCCACTTT. The encoded protein is CASSVQGHNSPLHF. The chain is built from TRBV5-4 and TRBJ1-6; TRBD1 is a possible D gene (5 bases). This CDR3 contains 14 residues. Germline V gives CDR1 SGHNT, CDR2 YYREEE (reference sequence). V was trimmed by 4 bases and J by 5 bases, leaving 10 bases between them.

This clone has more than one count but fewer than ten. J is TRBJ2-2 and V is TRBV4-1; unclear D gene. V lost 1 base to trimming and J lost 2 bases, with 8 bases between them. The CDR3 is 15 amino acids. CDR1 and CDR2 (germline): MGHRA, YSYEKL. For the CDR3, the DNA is TGCGCCAGCAGCCAAGGTCGTCTAAACACCGGGGAGCTGTTTTTT. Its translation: CASSQGRLNTGELFF.

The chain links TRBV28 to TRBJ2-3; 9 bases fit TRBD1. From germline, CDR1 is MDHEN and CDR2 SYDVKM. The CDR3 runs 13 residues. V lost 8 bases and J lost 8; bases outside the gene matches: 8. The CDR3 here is CASSQGAKGTQYF. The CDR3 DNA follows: TGTGCCAGCTCACAGGGGGCGAAGGGTACGCAGTATTTT.

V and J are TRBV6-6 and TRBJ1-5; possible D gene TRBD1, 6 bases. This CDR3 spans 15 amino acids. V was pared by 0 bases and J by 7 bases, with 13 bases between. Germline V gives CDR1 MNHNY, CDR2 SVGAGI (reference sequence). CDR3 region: CASSYSFDRNQPQHF. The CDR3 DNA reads TGTGCCAGCAGTTACTCATTCGACAGGAACCAGCCCCAGCATTTT.

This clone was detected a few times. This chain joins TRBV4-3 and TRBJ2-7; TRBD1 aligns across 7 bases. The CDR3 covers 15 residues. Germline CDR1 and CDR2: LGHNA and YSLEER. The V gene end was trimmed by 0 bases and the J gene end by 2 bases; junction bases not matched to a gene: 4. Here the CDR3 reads CASSQEVDRAYEQYF. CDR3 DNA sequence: TGCGCCAGCAGCCAAGAAGTAGACAGGGCCTACGAGCAGTACTTC.

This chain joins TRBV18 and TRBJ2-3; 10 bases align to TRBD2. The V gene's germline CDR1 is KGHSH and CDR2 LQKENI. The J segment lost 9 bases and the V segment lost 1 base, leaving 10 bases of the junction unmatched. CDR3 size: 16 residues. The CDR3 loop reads CASSPLNSGRAGTQYF. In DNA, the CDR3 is TGTGCCAGCTCACCACTTAACAGCGGGAGGGCCGGGACGCAGTATTTT.

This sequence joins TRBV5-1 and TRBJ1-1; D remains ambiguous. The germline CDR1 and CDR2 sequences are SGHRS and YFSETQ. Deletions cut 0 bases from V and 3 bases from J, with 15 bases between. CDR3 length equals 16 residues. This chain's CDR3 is CASSLGTDGIYTEAFF. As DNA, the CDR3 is TGCGCCAGCAGCTTGGGGACGGACGGGATATACACTGAAGCTTTCTTT.

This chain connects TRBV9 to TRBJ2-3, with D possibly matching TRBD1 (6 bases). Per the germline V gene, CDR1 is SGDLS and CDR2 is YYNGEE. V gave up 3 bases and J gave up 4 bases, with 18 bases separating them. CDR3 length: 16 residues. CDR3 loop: CASSAWVQGNPDTQYF. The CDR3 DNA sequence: TGTGCCAGCAGCGCGTGGGTCCAGGGGAACCCAGATACGCAGTATTTT.

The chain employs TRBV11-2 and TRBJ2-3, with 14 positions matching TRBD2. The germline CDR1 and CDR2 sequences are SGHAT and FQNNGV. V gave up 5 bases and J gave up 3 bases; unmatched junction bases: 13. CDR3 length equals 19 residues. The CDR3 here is CASSQNAGLAGVMTDTQYF. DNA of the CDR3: TGTGCCAGCAGCCAAAACGCGGGACTAGCGGGAGTCATGACAGATACGCAGTATTTT.

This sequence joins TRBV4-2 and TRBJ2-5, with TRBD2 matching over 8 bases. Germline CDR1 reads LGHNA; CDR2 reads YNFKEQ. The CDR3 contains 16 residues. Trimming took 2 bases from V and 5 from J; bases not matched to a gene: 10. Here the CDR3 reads CASSQPTAGVVETQYF. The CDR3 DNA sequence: TGTGCCAGCAGCCAACCAACAGCGGGAGTCGTTGAGACCCAGTACTTC.

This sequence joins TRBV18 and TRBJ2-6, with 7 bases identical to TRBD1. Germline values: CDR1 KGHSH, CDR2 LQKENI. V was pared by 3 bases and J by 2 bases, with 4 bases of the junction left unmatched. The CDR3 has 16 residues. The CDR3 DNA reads TGTGCCAGCTCACCCCCCACAGGGGCTGGGGCCAACGTCCTGACTTTC. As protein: CASSPPTGAGANVLTF. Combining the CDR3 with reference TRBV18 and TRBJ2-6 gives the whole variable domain NAGVMQNPRHLVRRRGQEARLRCSPMKGHSHVYWYRQLPEEGLKFMVYLQKENIIDESGMPKERFSAEFPKEGPSILRIQQVVRGDSAAYFCASSPPTGAGANVLTFGAGSRLTVL.

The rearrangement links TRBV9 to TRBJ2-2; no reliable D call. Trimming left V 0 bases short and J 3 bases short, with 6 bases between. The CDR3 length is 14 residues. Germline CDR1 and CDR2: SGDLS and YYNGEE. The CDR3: CASSVALHTGELFF. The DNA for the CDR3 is TGTGCCAGCAGCGTAGCACTACACACCGGGGAGCTGTTTTTT.

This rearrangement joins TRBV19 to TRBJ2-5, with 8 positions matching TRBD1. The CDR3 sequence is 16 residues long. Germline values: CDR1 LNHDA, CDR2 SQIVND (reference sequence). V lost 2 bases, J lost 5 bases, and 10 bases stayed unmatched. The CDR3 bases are TGTGCCAGTAGTATAAATGGACAGGGTCTATGGGAGACCCAGTACTTC. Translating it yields CASSINGQGLWETQYF.

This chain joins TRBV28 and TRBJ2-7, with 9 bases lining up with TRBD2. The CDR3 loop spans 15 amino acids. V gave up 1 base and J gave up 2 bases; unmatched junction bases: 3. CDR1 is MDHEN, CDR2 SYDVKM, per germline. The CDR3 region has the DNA TGTGCCAGCAGTTTATTGCGGGAGGGCCCCTACGAGCAGTACTTC. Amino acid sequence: CASSLLREGPYEQYF.

In DNA, the CDR3 is TGTGCCAGCAGTTTATCGGGACAGGGGGTTTTAGAGCAGTTCTTC. Protein: CASSLSGQGVLEQFF. V usage is TRBV28 and J usage is TRBJ2-1, with 11 bases lining up with TRBD1. CDR3 size: 15 residues. From germline, CDR1 is MDHEN and CDR2 SYDVKM. V shed 1 base, J shed 10 bases, and the junction held 6 bases outside the gene matches. The full variable domain, with the rest looked up from reference TRBV28 and TRBJ2-1, is DVKVTQSSRYLVKRTGEKVFLECVQDMDHENMFWYRQDPGLGLRLIYFSYDVKMKEKGDIPEGYSVSREKKERFSLILESASTNQTSMYLCASSLSGQGVLEQFFGPGTRLTVL.

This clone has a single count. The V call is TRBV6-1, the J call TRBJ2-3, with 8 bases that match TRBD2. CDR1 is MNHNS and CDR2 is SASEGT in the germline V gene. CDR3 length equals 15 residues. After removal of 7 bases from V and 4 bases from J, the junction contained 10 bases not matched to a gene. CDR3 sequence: CASTEGRGGADTQYF. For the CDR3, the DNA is TGTGCCAGCACCGAAGGACGGGGGGGGGCAGATACGCAGTATTTT.

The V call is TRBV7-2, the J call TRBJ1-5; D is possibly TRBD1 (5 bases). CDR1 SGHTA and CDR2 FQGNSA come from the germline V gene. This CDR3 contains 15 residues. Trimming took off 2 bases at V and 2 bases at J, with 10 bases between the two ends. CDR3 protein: CASSLPGGGNQPQHF. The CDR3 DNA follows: TGTGCCAGCAGCTTACCGGGAGGGGGCAATCAGCCCCAGCATTTT.

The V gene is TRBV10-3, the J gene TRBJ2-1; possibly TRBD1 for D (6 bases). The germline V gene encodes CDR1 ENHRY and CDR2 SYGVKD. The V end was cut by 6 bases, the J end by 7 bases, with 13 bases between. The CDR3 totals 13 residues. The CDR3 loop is CAIRLPQGNEQFF. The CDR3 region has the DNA TGTGCCATCAGGCTACCACAGGGTAATGAGCAGTTCTTC.